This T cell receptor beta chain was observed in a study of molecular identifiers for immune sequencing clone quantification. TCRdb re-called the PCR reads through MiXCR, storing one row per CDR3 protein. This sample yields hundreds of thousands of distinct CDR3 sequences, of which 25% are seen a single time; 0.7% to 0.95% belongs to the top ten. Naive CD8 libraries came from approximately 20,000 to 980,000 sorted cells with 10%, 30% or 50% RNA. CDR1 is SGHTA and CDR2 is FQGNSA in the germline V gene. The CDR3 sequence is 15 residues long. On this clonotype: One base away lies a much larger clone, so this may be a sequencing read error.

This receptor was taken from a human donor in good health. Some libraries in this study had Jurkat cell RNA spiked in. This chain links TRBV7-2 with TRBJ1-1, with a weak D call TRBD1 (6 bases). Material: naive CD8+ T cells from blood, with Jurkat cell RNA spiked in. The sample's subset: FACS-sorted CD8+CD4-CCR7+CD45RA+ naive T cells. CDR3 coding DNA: TGTGCCAGCAATGGGGGGGCGCGGGTGAACACTGGAGCTTTCTTT. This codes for CASNGGARVNTGAFF. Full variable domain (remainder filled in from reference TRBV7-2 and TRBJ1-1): GAGVSQSPSNKVTEKGKDVELRCDPISGHTALYWYRQSLGQGLEFLIYFQGNSAPDKSGLPSDRFSAERTGGSVSTLTIQRTQQEDSAVYLCASNGGARVNTGAFFGQGTRLTVV.